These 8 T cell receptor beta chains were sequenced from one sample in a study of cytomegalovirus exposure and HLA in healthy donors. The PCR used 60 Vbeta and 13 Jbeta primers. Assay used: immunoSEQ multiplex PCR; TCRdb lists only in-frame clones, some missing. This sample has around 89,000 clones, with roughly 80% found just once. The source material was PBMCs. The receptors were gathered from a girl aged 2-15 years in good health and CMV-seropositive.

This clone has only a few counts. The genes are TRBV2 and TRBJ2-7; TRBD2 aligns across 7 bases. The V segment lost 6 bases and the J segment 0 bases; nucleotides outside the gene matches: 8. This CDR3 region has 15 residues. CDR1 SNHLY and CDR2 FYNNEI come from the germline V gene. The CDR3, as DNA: TGTGCCAGCAGGGGGAAGGAGCGGGGCTCCTACGAGCAGTACTTC. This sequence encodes CASRGKERGSYEQYF.

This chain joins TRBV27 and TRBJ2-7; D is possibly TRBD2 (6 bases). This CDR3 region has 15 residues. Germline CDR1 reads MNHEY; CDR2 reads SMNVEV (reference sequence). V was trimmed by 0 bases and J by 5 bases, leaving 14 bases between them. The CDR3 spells CASSLSGLALDEQYF. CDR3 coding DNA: TGTGCCAGCAGTTTATCCGGTCTAGCGCTCGACGAGCAGTACTTC.

Written as DNA, the CDR3 is TGTGCCAGCTCACCCCCGGGGAGCACAGATACGCAGTATTTT. This codes for CASSPPGSTDTQYF. The chain employs TRBV18 and TRBJ2-3; weak D call: TRBD2 (5 bases). This CDR3 comprises 14 residues. The V gene's germline CDR1 is KGHSH and CDR2 LQKENI. V was cut by 3 bases and J by 0 bases, with 7 bases left in between.

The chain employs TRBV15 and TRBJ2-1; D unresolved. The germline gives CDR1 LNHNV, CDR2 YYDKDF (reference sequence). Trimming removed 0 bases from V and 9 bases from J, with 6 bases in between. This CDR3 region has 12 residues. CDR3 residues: CATSRDRAEQFF. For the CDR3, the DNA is TGTGCCACCAGCAGAGACCGAGCTGAGCAGTTCTTC.

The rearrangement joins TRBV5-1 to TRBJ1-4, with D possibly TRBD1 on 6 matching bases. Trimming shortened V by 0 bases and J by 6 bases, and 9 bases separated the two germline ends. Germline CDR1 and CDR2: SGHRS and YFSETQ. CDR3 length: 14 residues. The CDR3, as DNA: TGCGCCAGCAGCTTGGACAGGGCCTATGAAAAACTGTTTTTT. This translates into CASSLDRAYEKLFF.

This CDR3 is CATSRTGGQEQYF. Here the CDR3 DNA reads TGTGCCACCAGCAGGACTGGAGGTCAGGAGCAGTACTTC. This chain links TRBV15 with TRBJ2-7, with D maybe TRBD2 (5 bases). The CDR3 sequence is 13 residues long. V was clipped by 3 bases and J by 7 bases, with 13 bases between them. CDR1 and CDR2 (germline): LNHNV, YYDKDF (reference sequence).

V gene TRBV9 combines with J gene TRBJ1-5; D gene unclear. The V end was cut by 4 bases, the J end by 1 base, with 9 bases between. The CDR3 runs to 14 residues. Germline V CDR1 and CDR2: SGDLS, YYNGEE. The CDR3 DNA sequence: TGTGCCAGCAGCCTTGACGGGAGCAATCAGCCCCAGCATTTT. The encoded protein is CASSLDGSNQPQHF.

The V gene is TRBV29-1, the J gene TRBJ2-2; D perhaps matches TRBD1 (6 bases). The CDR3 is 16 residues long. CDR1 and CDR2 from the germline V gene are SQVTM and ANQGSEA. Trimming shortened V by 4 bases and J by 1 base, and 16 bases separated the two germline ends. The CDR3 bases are TGCAGCGTTGGGCAACACAGGGTGGGGAACACCGGGGAGCTGTTTTTT. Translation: CSVGQHRVGNTGELFF.